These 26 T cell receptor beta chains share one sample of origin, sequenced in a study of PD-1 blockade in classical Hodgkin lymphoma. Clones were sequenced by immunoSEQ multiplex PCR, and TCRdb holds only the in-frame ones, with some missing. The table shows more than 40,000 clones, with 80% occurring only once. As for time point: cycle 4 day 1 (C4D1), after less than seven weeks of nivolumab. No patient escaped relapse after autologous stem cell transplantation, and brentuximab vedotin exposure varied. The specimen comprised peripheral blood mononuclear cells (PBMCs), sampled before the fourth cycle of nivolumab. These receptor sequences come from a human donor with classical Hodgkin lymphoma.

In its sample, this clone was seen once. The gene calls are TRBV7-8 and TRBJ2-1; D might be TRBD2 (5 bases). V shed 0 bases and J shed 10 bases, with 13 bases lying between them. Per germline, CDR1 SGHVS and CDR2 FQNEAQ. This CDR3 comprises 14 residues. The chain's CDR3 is CASSLASLGSEQFF. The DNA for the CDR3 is TGTGCCAGCAGCTTAGCTTCCCTGGGGAGCGAGCAGTTCTTC.

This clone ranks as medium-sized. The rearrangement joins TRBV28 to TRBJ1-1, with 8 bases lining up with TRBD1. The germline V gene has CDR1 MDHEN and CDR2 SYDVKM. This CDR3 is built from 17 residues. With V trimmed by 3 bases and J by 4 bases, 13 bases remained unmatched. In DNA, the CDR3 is TGTGCCAGCAGTTTTGGTACAGGGGGTCCGGGGGGCACTGAAGCTTTCTTT. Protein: CASSFGTGGPGGTEAFF.

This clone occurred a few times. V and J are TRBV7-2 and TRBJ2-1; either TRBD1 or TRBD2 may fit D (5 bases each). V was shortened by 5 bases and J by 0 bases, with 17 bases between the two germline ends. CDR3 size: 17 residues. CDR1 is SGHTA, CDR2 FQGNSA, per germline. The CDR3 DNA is TGTGCCAGCAGCGCAAGGGGAGCGAGGAGCTCCTACAATGAGCAGTTCTTC. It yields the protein CASSARGARSSYNEQFF.

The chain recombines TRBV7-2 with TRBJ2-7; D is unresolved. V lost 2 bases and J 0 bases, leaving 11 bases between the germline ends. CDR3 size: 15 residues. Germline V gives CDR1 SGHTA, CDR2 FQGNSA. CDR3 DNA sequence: TGTGCCAGCAGCTTATCCGCGATGAGCTCCTACGAGCAGTACTTC. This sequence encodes CASSLSAMSSYEQYF.

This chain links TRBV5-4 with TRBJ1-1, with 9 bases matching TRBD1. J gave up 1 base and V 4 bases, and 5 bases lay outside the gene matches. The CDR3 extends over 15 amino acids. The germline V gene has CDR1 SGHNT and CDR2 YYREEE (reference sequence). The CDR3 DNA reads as TGTGCCAGCAGCACCCCGGGACAGGGGAACACTGAAGCTTTCTTT. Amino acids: CASSTPGQGNTEAFF.

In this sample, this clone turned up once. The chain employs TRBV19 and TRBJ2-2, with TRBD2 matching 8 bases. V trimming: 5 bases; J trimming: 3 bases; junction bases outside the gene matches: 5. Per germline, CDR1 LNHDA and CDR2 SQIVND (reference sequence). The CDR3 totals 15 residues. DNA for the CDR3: TGTGCCAGTAGTCCACCCGGGAGGGACACCGGGGAGCTGTTTTTT. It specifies CASSPPGRDTGELFF.

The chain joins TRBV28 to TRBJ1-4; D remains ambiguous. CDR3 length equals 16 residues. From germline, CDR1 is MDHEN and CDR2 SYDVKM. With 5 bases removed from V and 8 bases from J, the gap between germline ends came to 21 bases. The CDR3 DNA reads TGTGCCAGCAGTCCTCCTTTGGTGGCTTCGGGGGAAAAACTGTTTTTT. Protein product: CASSPPLVASGEKLFF.

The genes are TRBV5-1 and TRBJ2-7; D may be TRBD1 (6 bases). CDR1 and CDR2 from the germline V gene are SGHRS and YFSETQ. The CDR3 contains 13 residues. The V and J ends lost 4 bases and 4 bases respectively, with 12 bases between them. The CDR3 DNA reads TGCGCCAGCAGCATTGGGACAACTTACGAGCAGTACTTC. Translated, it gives CASSIGTTYEQYF.

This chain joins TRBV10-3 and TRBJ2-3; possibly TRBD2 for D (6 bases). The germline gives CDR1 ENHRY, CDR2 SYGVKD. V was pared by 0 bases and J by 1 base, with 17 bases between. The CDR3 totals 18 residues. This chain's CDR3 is CAISESPEGRWGTDTQYF. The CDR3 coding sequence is TGTGCCATCAGTGAGTCTCCGGAGGGGAGATGGGGCACAGATACGCAGTATTTT.

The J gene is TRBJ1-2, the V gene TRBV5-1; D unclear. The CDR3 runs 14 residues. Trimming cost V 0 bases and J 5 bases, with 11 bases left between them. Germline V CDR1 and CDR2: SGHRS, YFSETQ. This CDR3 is CASSLGMTEYGYTF. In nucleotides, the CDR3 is TGCGCCAGCAGCTTGGGAATGACGGAGTATGGCTACACCTTC.

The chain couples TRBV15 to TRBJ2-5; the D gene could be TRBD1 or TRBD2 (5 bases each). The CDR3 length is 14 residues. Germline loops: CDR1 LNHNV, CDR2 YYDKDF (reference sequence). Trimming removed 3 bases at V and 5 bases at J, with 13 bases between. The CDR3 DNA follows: TGTGCCACCAGCAGGGGGGAAGTTGGGGAGACCCAGTACTTC. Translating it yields CATSRGEVGETQYF.

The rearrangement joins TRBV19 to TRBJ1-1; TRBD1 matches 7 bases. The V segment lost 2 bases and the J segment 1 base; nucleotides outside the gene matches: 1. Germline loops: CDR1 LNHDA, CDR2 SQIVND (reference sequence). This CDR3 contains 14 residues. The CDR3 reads CASSIQGENTEAFF. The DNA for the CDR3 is TGTGCCAGTAGTATACAGGGGGAGAACACTGAAGCTTTCTTT.

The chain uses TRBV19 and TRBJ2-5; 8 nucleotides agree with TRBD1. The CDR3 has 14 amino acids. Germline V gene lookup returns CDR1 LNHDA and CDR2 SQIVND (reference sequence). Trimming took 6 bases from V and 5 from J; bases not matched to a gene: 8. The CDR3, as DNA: TGTGCCAGTAGGGACAGGGAGAGGGGGGAGACCCAGTACTTC. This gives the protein CASRDRERGETQYF.

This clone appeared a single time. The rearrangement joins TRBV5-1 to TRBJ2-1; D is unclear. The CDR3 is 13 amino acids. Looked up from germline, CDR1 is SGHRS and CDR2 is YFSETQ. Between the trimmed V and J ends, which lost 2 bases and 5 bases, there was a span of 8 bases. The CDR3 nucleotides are TGCGCCAGCAGCTTACGACGGGACAATGAGCAGTTCTTC. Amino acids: CASSLRRDNEQFF.

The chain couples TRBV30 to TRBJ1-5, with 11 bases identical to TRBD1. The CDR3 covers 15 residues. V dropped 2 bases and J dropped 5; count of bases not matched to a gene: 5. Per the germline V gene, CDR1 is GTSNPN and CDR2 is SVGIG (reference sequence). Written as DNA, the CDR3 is TGTGCCTGGAGTTCCGGACAGGGGGCCGATCAGCCCCAGCATTTT. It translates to CAWSSGQGADQPQHF.

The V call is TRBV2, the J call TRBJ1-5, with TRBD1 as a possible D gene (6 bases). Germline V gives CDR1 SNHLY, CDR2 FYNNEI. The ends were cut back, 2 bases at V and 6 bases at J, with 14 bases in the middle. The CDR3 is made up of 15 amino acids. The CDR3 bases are TGTGCCAGCAGTGAACAGTTAGGGGGTGGTCAGCCCCAGCATTTT. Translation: CASSEQLGGGQPQHF.

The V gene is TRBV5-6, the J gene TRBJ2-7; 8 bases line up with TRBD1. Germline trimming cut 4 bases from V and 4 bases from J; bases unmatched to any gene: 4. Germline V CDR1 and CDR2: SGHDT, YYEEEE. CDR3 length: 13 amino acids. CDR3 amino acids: CASSRTGSYEQYF. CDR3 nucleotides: TGTGCCAGCAGCCGGACAGGGAGTTACGAGCAGTACTTC.

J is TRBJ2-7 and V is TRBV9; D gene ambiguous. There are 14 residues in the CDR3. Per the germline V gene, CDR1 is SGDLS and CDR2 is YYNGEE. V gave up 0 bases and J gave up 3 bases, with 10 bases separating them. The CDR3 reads CASSVASGSYEQYF. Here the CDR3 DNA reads TGTGCCAGCAGCGTAGCATCGGGTAGCTACGAGCAGTACTTC.

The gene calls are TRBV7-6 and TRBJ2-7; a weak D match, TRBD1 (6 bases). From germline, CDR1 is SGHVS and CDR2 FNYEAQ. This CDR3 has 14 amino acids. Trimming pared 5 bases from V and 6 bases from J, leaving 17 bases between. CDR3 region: CASSTGTGIPEQYF. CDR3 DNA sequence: TGTGCCAGCAGCACAGGGACCGGGATCCCCGAGCAGTACTTC.

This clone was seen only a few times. This CDR3 is CASTSVTSGNTIYF. CDR3 nucleotides: TGTGCCAGCACCTCTGTAACCTCTGGAAACACCATATATTTT. The chain recombines TRBV5-4 with TRBJ1-3; no reliable D call. CDR1 SGHNT and CDR2 YYREEE come from the germline V gene (reference sequence). V was cut by 6 bases and J by 0 bases, with 10 bases left in between. This CDR3 has 14 amino acids.

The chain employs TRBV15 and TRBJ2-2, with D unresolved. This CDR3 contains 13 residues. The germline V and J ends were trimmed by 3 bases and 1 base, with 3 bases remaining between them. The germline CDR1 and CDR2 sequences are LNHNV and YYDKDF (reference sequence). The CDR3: CATSRGNTGELFF. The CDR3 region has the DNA TGTGCCACCAGCAGGGGGAACACCGGGGAGCTGTTTTTT.

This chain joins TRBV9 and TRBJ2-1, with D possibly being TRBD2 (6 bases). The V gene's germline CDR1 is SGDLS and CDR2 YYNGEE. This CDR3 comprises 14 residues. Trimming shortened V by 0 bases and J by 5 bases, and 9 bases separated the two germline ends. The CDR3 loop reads CASSVERTNNEQFF. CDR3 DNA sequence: TGTGCCAGCAGCGTAGAGCGGACTAACAATGAGCAGTTCTTC.

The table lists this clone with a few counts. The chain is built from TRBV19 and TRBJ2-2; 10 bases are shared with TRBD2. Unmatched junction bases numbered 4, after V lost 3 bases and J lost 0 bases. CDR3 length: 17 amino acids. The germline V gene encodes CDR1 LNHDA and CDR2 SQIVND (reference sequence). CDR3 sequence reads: CASSIGLAAANTGELFF. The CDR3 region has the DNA TGTGCCAGTAGTATTGGACTAGCGGCCGCGAACACCGGGGAGCTGTTTTTT.

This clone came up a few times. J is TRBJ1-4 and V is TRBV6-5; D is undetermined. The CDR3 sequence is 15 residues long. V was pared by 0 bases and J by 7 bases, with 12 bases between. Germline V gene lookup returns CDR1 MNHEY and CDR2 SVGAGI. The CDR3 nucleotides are TGTGCCAGCAGTTACTCGAGAGCAACTGGTGAAAAACTGTTTTTT. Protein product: CASSYSRATGEKLFF.

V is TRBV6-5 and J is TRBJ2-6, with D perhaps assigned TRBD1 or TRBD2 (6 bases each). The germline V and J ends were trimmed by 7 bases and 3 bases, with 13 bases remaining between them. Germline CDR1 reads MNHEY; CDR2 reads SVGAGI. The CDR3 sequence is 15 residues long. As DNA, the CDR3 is TGTGCCAGCACCAGGAGGGGGATTGGGGCCAACGTCCTGACTTTC. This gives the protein CASTRRGIGANVLTF.

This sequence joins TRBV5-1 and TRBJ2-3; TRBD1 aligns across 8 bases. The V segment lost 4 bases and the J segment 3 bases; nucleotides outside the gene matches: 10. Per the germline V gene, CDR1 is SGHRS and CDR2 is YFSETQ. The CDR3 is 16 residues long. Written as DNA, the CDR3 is TGCGCCAGCAGCCGATTAGGGACAGGAGTGACAGATACGCAGTATTTT. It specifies CASSRLGTGVTDTQYF.